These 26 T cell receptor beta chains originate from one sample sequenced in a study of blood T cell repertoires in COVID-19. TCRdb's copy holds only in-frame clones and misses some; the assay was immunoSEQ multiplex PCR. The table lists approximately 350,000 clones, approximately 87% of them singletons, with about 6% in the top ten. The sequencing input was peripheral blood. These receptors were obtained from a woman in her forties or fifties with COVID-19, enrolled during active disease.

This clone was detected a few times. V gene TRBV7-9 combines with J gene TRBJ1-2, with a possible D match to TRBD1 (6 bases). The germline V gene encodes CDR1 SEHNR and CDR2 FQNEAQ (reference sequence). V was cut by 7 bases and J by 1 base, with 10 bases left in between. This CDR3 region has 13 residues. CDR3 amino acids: CASKQGSNYGYTF. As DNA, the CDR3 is TGTGCCAGCAAGCAGGGGAGTAACTATGGCTACACCTTC.

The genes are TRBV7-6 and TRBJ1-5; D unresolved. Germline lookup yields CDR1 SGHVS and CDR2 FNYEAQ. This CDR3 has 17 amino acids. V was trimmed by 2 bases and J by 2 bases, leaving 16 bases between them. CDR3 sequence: CASSLWAPEPGNQPQHF. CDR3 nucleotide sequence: TGTGCCAGCAGCTTATGGGCCCCGGAACCTGGCAATCAGCCCCAGCATTTT.

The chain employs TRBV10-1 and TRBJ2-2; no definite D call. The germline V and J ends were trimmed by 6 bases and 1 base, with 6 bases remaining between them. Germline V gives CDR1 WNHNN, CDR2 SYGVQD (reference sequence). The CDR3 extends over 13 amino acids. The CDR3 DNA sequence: TGCGCCAGCAGGAAGCTGAACACCGGGGAGCTGTTTTTT. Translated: CASRKLNTGELFF.

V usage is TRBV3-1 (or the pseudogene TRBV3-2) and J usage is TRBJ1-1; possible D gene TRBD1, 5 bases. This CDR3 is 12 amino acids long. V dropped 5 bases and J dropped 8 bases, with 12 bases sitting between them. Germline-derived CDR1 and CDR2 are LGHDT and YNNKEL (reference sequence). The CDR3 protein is CASSKGRTEAFF. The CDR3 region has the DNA TGTGCCAGCAGCAAGGGGCGGACGGAAGCTTTCTTT.

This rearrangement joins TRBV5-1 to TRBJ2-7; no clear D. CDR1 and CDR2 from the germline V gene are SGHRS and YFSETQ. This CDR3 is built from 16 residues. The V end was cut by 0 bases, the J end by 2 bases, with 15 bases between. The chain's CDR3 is CASSLGIMGRTYEQYF. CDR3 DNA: TGCGCCAGCAGCTTGGGGATTATGGGCCGGACCTACGAGCAGTACTTC.

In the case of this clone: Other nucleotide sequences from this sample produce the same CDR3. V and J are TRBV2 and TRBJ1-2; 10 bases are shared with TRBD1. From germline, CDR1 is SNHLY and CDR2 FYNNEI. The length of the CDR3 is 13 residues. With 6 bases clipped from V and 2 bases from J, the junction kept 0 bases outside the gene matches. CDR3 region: CASRTGGNYGYTF. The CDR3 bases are TGTGCCAGCAGGACAGGGGGCAACTATGGCTACACCTTC.

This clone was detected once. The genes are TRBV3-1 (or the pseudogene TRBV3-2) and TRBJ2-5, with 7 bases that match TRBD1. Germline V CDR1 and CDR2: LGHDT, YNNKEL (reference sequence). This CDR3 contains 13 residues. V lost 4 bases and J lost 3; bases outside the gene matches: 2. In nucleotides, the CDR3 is TGTGCCAGCAGCCGACAGGGTGAAGAGACCCAGTACTTC. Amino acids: CASSRQGEETQYF.

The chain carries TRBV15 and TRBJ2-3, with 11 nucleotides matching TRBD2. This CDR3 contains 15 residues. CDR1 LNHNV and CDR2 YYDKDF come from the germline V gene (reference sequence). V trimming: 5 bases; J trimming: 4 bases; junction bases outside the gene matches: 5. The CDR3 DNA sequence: TGTGCCACCAGCGGATTAGCGGGAGGGTCAGATACGCAGTATTTT. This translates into CATSGLAGGSDTQYF.

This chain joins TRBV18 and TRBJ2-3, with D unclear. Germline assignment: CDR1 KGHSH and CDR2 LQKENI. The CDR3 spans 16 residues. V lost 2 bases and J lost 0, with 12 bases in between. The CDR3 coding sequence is TGTGCCAGCTCACCAGCTCAGGCCTTCAGCACAGATACGCAGTATTTT. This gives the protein CASSPAQAFSTDTQYF. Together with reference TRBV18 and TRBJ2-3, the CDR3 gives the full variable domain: NAGVMQNPRHLVRRRGQEARLRCSPMKGHSHVYWYRQLPEEGLKFMVYLQKENIIDESGMPKERFSAEFPKEGPSILRIQQVVRGDSAAYFCASSPAQAFSTDTQYFGPGTRLTVL.

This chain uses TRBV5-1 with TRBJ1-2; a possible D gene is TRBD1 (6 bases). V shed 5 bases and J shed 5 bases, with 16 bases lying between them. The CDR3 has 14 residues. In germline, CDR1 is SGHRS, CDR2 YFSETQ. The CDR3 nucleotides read TGCGCCAGCAGATATTCGGGACACTTATATGGCTACACCTTC. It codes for CASRYSGHLYGYTF.

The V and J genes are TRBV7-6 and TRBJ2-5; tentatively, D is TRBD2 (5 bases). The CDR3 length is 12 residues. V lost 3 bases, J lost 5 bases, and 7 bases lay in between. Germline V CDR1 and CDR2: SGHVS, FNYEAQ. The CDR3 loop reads CASSFSGETQYF. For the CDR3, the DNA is TGTGCCAGCAGCTTCTCGGGGGAGACCCAGTACTTC.

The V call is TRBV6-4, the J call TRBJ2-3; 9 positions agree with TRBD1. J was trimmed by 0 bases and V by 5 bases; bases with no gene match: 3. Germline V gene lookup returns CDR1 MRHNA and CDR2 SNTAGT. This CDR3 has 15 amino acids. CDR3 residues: CASSTGQGSTDTQYF. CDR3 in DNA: TGTGCCAGCAGTACAGGACAGGGGAGCACAGATACGCAGTATTTT.

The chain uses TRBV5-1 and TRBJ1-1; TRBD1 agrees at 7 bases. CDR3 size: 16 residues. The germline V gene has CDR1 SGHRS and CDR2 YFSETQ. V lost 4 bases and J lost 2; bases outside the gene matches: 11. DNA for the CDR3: TGCGCCAGCAGCCCACAGGGGCGCAGGGACAACACTGAAGCTTTCTTT. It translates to CASSPQGRRDNTEAFF.

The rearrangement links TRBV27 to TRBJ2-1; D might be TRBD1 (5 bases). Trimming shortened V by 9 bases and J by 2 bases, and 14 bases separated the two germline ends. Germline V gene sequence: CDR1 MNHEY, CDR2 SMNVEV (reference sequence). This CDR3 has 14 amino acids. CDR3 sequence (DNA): TGTGCCAGTGGCCAGGGTTTCGCCTACAATGAGCAGTTCTTC. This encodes CASGQGFAYNEQFF.

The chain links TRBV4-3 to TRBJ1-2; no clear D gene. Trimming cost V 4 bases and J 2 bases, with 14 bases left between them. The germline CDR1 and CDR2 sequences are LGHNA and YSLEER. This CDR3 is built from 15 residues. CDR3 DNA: TGCGCCAGCAGCCGGAGTGTTCCGGCCAACTATGGCTACACCTTC. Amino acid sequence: CASSRSVPANYGYTF.

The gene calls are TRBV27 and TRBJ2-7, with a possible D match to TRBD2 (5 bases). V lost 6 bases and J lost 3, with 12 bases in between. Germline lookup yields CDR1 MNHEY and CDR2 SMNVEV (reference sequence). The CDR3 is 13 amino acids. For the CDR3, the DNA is TGTGCCAGCAGGAGGGAGCGCTTCTACGAGCAGTACTTC. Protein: CASRRERFYEQYF.

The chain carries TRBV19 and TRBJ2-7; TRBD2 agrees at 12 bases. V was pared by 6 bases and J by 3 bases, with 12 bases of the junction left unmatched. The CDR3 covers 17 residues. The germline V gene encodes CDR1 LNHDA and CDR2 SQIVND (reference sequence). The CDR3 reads CASRPSSGRAPFYEQYF. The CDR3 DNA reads TGTGCCAGTAGACCATCTAGCGGGAGGGCCCCTTTCTACGAGCAGTACTTC.

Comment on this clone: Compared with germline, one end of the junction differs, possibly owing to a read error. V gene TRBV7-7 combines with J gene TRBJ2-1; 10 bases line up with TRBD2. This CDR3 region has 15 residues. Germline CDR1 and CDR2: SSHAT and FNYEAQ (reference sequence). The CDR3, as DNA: TGTGCTAGCAGCCCTACTAGCGGGACCTACAATGAGCAGTTCTTC. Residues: CASSPTSGTYNEQFF.

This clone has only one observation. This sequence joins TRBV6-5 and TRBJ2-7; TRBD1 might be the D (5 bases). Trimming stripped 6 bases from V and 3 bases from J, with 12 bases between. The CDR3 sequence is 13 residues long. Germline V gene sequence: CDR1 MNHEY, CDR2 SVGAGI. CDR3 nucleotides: TGTGCCAGCAGCCGACAGACGGACTACGAGCAGTACTTC. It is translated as CASSRQTDYEQYF.

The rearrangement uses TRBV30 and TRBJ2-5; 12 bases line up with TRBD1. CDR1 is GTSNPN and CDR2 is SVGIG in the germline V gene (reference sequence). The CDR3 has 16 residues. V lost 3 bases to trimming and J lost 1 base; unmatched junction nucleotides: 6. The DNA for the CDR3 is TGTGCCTGGAGCCTCGGGACAGGGGGCAGCCAAGAGACCCAGTACTTC. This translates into CAWSLGTGGSQETQYF.

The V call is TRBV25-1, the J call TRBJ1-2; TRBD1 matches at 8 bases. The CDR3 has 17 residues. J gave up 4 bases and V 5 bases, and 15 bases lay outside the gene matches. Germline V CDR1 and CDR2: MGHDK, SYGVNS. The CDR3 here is CASSRDVTGVGSYGYTF. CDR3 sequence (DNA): TGTGCCAGCAGTAGAGACGTGACAGGGGTAGGTTCCTATGGCTACACCTTC.

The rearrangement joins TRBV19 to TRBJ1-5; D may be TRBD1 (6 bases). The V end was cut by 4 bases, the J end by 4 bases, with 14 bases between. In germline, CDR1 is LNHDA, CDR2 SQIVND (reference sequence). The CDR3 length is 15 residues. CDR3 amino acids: CASSKLDRQNQPQHF. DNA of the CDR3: TGTGCCAGTAGTAAACTAGACAGGCAGAATCAGCCCCAGCATTTT.

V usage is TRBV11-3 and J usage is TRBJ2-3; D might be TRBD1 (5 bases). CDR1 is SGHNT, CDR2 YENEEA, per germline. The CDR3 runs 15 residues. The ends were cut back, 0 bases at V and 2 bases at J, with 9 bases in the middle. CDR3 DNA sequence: TGTGCCAGCAGCTTAGATACAGGTCCCACAGATACGCAGTATTTT. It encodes CASSLDTGPTDTQYF. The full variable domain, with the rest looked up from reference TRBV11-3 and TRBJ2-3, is EAGVVQSPRYKIIEKKQPVAFWCNPISGHNTLYWYLQNLGQGPELLIRYENEEAVDDSQLPKDRFSAERLKGVDSTLKIQPAELGDSAVYLCASSLDTGPTDTQYFGPGTRLTVL.

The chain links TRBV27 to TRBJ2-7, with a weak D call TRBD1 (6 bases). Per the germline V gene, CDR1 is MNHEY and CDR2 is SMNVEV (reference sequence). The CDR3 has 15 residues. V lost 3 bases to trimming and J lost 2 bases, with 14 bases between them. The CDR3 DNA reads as TGTGCCAGCAGTTTTTTAACAGGGTCTACCTACGAGCAGTACTTC. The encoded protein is CASSFLTGSTYEQYF.

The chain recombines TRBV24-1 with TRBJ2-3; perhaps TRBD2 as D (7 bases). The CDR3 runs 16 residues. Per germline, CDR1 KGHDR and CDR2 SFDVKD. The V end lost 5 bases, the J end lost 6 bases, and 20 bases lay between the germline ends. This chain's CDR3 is CATSARGVGTGDTQYF. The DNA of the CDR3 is TGTGCCACCAGTGCCCGGGGGGTAGGAACAGGGGATACGCAGTATTTT.

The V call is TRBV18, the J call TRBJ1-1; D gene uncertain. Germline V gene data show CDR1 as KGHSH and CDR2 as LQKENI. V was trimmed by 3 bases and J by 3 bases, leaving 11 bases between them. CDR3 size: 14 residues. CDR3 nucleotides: TGTGCCAGCTCACCGGAGGTGGTCCACACTGAAGCTTTCTTT. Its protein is CASSPEVVHTEAFF.